The rows below give T cell receptor beta chains drawn from one sample of a study of blood T cell repertoires in COVID-19. Data came from immunoSEQ multiplex PCR; TCRdb stores just in-frame clones and leaves some out. The sample holds some 150,000 clones, about four fifths seen once. Source material: peripheral blood. The origin of the receptors is a human donor in a cohort sampled during active COVID-19. Both conserved end residues are part of each CDR3. Each record gives: CDR3 length, D gene, J gene, V gene, CDR3 protein, CDR3 DNA. D genes are given only for firm matches.

cdr3_length: 14; d_call: .; j_call: TRBJ2-4; v_call: TRBV28; cdr3_aa: CASSAGRGKNIQYF; cdr3_nt: TGTGCCAGCAGCGCGGGAAGGGGAAAAAACATTCAGTACTTC
cdr3_length: 20; d_call: TRBD2; j_call: TRBJ2-3; v_call: TRBV5-1; cdr3_aa: CASSLGGVAGDFGGTDTQYF; cdr3_nt: TGCGCCAGCAGCTTGGGTGGGGTAGCGGGAGATTTTGGCGGCACAGATACGCAGTATTTT
cdr3_length: 14; d_call: .; j_call: TRBJ2-5; v_call: TRBV5-4; cdr3_aa: CASSSNRALETQYF; cdr3_nt: TGTGCCAGCAGCTCTAACAGGGCTCTAGAGACCCAGTACTTC
cdr3_length: 12; d_call: TRBD2; j_call: TRBJ2-7; v_call: TRBV3-1/TRBV3-2; cdr3_aa: CASSRGGYEQYF; cdr3_nt: TGTGCCAGCAGCCGGGGGGGGTACGAGCAGTACTTC
cdr3_length: 14; d_call: .; j_call: TRBJ2-7; v_call: TRBV11-3; cdr3_aa: CASSTGRGSDEQYF; cdr3_nt: TGTGCCAGCAGCACCGGGCGGGGATCCGACGAGCAGTACTTC
cdr3_length: 14; d_call: .; j_call: TRBJ1-2; v_call: TRBV9; cdr3_aa: CASSVDGQNYGYTF; cdr3_nt: TGTGCCAGCAGCGTTGATGGACAGAACTATGGCTACACCTTC
cdr3_length: 14; d_call: TRBD1; j_call: TRBJ1-1; v_call: TRBV19; cdr3_aa: CASGAGGFHTEAFF; cdr3_nt: TGTGCCAGTGGGGCAGGGGGCTTTCACACTGAAGCTTTCTTT
cdr3_length: 16; d_call: TRBD1; j_call: TRBJ1-6; v_call: TRBV7-8; cdr3_aa: CASSLRARQGGSPLHF; cdr3_nt: TGTGCCAGCAGCTTAAGGGCGCGACAGGGCGGCTCACCCCTCCACTTT
cdr3_length: 15; d_call: .; j_call: TRBJ2-1; v_call: TRBV28; cdr3_aa: CASSLVGGAYNEQFF; cdr3_nt: TGTGCCAGCAGTTTAGTCGGCGGGGCTTACAATGAGCAGTTCTTC
cdr3_length: 15; d_call: TRBD1; j_call: TRBJ2-5; v_call: TRBV11-1; cdr3_aa: CASSPRDRGQETQYF; cdr3_nt: TGTGCCAGCAGCCCCCGGGACAGGGGCCAAGAGACCCAGTACTTC